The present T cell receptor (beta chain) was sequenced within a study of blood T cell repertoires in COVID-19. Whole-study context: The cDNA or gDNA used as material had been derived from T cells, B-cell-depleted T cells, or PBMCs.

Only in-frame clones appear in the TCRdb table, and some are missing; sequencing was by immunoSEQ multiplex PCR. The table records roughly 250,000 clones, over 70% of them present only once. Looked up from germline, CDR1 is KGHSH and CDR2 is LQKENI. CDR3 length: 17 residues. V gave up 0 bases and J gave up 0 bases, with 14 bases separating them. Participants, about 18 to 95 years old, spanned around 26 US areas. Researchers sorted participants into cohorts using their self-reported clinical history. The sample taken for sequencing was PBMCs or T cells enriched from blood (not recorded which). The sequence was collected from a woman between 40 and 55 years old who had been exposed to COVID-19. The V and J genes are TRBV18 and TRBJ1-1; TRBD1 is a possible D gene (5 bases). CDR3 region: CASSPPSGGTMNTEAFF. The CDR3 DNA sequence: TGTGCCAGCTCACCACCGAGCGGGGGGACCATGAACACTGAAGCTTTCTTT.